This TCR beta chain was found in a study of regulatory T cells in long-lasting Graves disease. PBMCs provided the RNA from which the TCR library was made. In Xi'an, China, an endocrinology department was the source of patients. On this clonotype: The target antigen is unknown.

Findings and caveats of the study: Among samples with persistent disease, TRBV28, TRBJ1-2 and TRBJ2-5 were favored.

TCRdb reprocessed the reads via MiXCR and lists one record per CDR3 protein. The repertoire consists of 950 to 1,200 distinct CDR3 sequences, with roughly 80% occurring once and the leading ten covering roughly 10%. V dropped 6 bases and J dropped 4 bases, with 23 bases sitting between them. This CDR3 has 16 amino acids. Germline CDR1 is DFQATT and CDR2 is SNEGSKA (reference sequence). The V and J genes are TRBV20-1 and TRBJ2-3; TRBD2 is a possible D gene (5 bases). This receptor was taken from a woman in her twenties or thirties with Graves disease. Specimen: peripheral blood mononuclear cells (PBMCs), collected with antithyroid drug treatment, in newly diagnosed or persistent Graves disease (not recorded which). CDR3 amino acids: CSAPPVASSNPDTQYF. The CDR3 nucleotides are TGCAGTGCACCCCCTGTGGCTAGCTCCAACCCAGATACGCAGTATTTT.